This TCR beta chain is drawn from a study of human T cells and chemical hapten exposure. Turning to the study itself: Patients were given diphenylcyclopropenone on the scalp weekly across the approximately 25-week study. Epicutaneous patch tests delivered 0.01% DPC to the upper back, with evaluation at 6 days.

Time point of the sample: patch test 1, 2 weeks after DPC sensitization. Described treatment: therapeutic diphenylcyclopropenone sensitization with weekly scalp DPC. This clonotype occurred many times. Its antigen is not known. This CDR3 spans 13 amino acids. Germline CDR1 and CDR2: KGHSH and LQKENI. V was pared by 4 bases and J by 3 bases, with 7 bases between. Study results and caveats: TCRs exceeding 1 in 1000 frequency stayed unchanged with DPC sensitization.

TCRdb passed the RACE reads through MiXCR, listing each CDR3 protein once. The table has 370,000 or so distinct CDR3 sequences, 4.8% seen once. This TCR came from a woman aged 50 to 60 with alopecia areata. Some clones in this sample may be carry-over from other donors' samples. The sample in question was whole blood, obtained in connection with sensitization to the hapten diphenylcyclopropenone (DPC). The chain joins TRBV18 to TRBJ1-5; D is unclear. The CDR3 region is CASSREVNQPQHF. The CDR3 DNA follows: TGTGCCAGCTCACGAGAGGTCAATCAGCCCCAGCATTTT.